This TCR beta chain was identified in a study of cytomegalovirus exposure and HLA in healthy donors. Worth noting for this clone: Its specificity is unknown.

Broader study findings: That first-cohort TCR clusters tended to co-occur in the roughly 130 validation repertoires was found in a later analysis. Most TCR sequences proved rare, with some public TCRs found in many donors.

The repertoire was sequenced with immunoSEQ multiplex PCR; TCRdb's copy has only in-frame clones and lacks some. This sample has just under 150,000 clones; approximately 88% occur once, and the top ten carry less than 5.5%. The donors were members of the validation cohort comprising about 120 subjects, separate from the approximately 630-subject first cohort. This receptor was taken from a man aged 18-30 years in good health and CMV-seropositive. Sample: PBMCs.

Written as DNA, the CDR3 is TGTGCCAGCAGCGCTCGACAGGTCTTCTACGAGCAGTACTTC. Encoded protein: CASSARQVFYEQYF. This rearrangement joins TRBV14 to TRBJ2-7, with a weak D call TRBD1 (6 bases). The CDR3 is made up of 14 amino acids. Looked up from germline, CDR1 is SGHDN and CDR2 is FVKESK. The V and J ends lost 5 bases and 3 bases respectively, with 14 bases between them.